These T cell receptor beta chains were read from a single sample in a study of CD8+ T cells in alopecia areata. Produced via immunoSEQ multiplex PCR; TCRdb's table is partial and in-frame only. The sample lists 120,000 or so clones, roughly 60% occurring once. This specimen was CD8+ T cells sorted from blood, taken at week 4, from a patient treated with tofacitinib. These receptors came from a human donor with alopecia areata. The CDR3 runs from the conserved cysteine through the conserved F or W. A D gene is named only where the DNA matches it firmly. Expanded clones are given a class, and other clones once, few, many or no size at all.

v_call	clone_size	j_call	d_call	cdr3_aa	cdr3_nt
TRBV29-1	-	TRBJ2-5	TRBD2	CSVEDPPASGQETQYF	TGCAGCGTTGAAGATCCTCCCGCTAGCGGGCAAGAGACCCAGTACTTC
TRBV7-8	once	TRBJ1-2	TRBD1	CASSLGQGANGIFDYGYTF	TGTGCCAGCAGCTTAGGGCAGGGGGCGAATGGCATCTTTGACTATGGCTACACCTTC
TRBV2	-	TRBJ2-2	-	CASSGSGHNTGELFF	TGTGCCAGCAGTGGTTCAGGGCATAACACCGGGGAGCTGTTTTTT
TRBV29-1	few	TRBJ1-1	TRBD1	CSVSGTGADEAFF	TGCAGCGTTTCCGGGACAGGGGCCGATGAAGCTTTCTTT
TRBV28	-	TRBJ2-7	TRBD1	CASSTSWYRGRYEQYF	TGTGCCAGCAGTACGTCTTGGTACAGGGGGCGGTACGAGCAGTACTTC
TRBV6-5	-	TRBJ2-5	-	CASSYSITGLETQYF	TGTGCCAGCAGTTATTCAATAACAGGGTTAGAGACCCAGTACTTC
TRBV29-1	-	TRBJ2-7	TRBD2	CSVEQGGNYEQYF	TGCAGCGTTGAACAGGGAGGGAACTACGAGCAGTACTTC
TRBV2	-	TRBJ2-7	TRBD2	CASSDLGGYEQYF	TGTGCCAGCAGTGACCTGGGGGGGTACGAGCAGTACTTC
TRBV19	few	TRBJ1-5	-	CASSPPNQPQHF	TGTGCCAGTAGTCCTCCGAATCAGCCCCAGCATTTT
TRBV27	-	TRBJ1-5	TRBD1	CASRTGALPQHF	TGTGCCAGCAGGACAGGGGCTTTACCCCAGCATTTT
TRBV28	-	TRBJ2-7	TRBD1	CALPGDRVPYEQYF	TGTGCTTTACCCGGGGACAGGGTCCCCTACGAGCAGTACTTC
TRBV29-1	-	TRBJ2-7	-	CSVPEGGSYEQYF	TGCAGCGTCCCTGAGGGGGGTAGCTACGAGCAGTACTTC
TRBV4-1	once	TRBJ1-2	-	CASSQEVGTHYGYTF	TGCGCCAGCAGCCAAGAGGTCGGGACCCACTATGGCTACACCTTC
TRBV6-5	-	TRBJ2-7	-	CASSYAWRAAYF	TGTGCCAGCAGTTATGCCTGGAGGGCTGCGTACTTC
TRBV5-4	-	TRBJ1-2	TRBD1	CASSLETGHYGYTF	TGTGCCAGCAGCTTGGAGACAGGGCACTATGGCTACACCTTC
TRBV29-1	-	TRBJ1-1	-	CSVPTDPSTEAFF	TGCAGCGTTCCGACAGATCCAAGCACTGAAGCTTTCTTT
TRBV7-9	-	TRBJ2-3	TRBD2	CASSSTLAGGSTDTQYF	TGTGCCAGCAGCTCGACTCTAGCGGGGGGTAGCACAGATACGCAGTATTTT
TRBV7-9	-	TRBJ1-5	-	CASSLGNQPQHF	TGTGCCAGCAGCTTGGGGAATCAGCCCCAGCATTTT
TRBV29-1	-	TRBJ2-1	-	CSVLAPYSYNEQFF	TGCAGCGTCCTAGCGCCATACTCCTACAATGAGCAGTTCTTC
TRBV30	-	TRBJ1-2	-	CAHLDSARFISYTF	TGTGCCCACCTCGATTCGGCTCGATTTATTAGCTACACCTTC
TRBV4-1	-	TRBJ2-5	-	CASSRQGYQETQYF	TGCGCCAGCAGCAGGCAGGGCTATCAAGAGACCCAGTACTTC
TRBV30	-	TRBJ2-1	-	CAWSPQGNEQFF	TGTGCCTGGAGTCCTCAGGGCAATGAGCAGTTCTTC
TRBV29-1	few	TRBJ2-7	-	CSVAQGYEQYF	TGCAGCGTTGCCCAGGGCTACGAGCAGTACTTC
TRBV25-1	few	TRBJ2-3	-	CASSDNRDTQYF	TGTGCCAGCAGTGATAACCGAGATACGCAGTATTTT
TRBV29-1	-	TRBJ2-1	-	CSGGPGYNEQFF	TGCAGCGGGGGGCCCGGGTACAATGAGCAGTTCTTC
TRBV30	-	TRBJ1-2	-	CAWESLSLTGYTF	TGTGCCTGGGAGAGCCTTTCATTGACTGGCTACACCTTC
TRBV15	-	TRBJ1-1	-	CATSPGNTEAFF	TGTGCCACCAGCCCCGGGAACACTGAAGCTTTCTTT
TRBV20-1	-	TRBJ1-2	-	CSAPRGYGYTF	TGCAGTGCCCCGCGGGGATATGGCTACACCTTC
TRBV29-1	few	TRBJ2-2	-	CSVESGVSNTGELFF	TGCAGCGTTGAGTCGGGCGTTTCGAACACCGGGGAGCTGTTTTTT
TRBV29-1	-	TRBJ1-4	-	CSVDKGDEKLFF	TGCAGCGTTGATAAAGGGGATGAAAAACTGTTTTTT
TRBV19	-	TRBJ1-2	-	CASGRGNYGYTF	TGTGCCAGTGGCAGGGGAAACTATGGCTACACCTTC
TRBV30	few	TRBJ1-4	-	CAWSLVGDLLFF	TGTGCCTGGAGTTTGGTTGGGGACCTACTGTTTTTT
TRBV6-5	-	TRBJ1-2	TRBD1	CASSFDRGLDGYTF	TGTGCCAGCAGTTTTGACAGGGGGCTCGATGGCTACACCTTC
TRBV6-7	-	TRBJ2-4	TRBD2	CASSFCREGRTVLAKNIQYF	TGTGCCAGCAGTTTCTGCAGGGAGGGCCGAACCGTACTAGCCAAAAACATTCAGTACTTC
TRBV29-1	few	TRBJ1-1	-	CSTNPGGGAEAFF	TGCAGCACCAATCCGGGGGGAGGGGCTGAAGCTTTCTTT
TRBV29-1	-	TRBJ2-7	TRBD1	CSAETGTGSNEQYF	TGCAGCGCCGAGACCGGGACAGGGTCTAACGAGCAGTACTTC
TRBV7-9	-	TRBJ2-2	TRBD1	CASSPHGTAGELFF	TGTGCCAGCAGCCCACACGGGACAGCCGGGGAGCTGTTTTTT
TRBV5-6	-	TRBJ2-5	-	CASSFNNRETQYF	TGTGCCAGCAGCTTTAACAACAGAGAGACCCAGTACTTC
TRBV5-6	-	TRBJ2-3	-	CASTSEGVSVADTQYF	TGTGCCAGCACTTCGGAGGGGGTATCCGTGGCAGATACGCAGTATTTT
TRBV29-1	few	TRBJ1-1	TRBD1	CSVDRDTEAFF	TGCAGCGTGGACAGGGACACTGAAGCTTTCTTT
TRBV19	few	TRBJ1-1	-	CASSIGQHTEAFF	TGTGCCAGTAGTATAGGACAGCACACTGAAGCTTTCTTT
TRBV29-1	-	TRBJ1-2	-	CSDETVYGYTF	TGCAGCGATGAGACTGTCTATGGCTACACCTTC
TRBV10-3	few	TRBJ2-7	TRBD2	CAISSASGGAYEQYF	TGTGCCATCAGCTCTGCTAGCGGGGGGGCTTACGAGCAGTACTTC
TRBV29-1	few	TRBJ1-1	TRBD1	CSVELPSTGEAEAFF	TGCAGCGTTGAACTCCCTTCGACAGGGGAAGCTGAAGCTTTCTTT
TRBV15	-	TRBJ2-5	-	CATSIGGQVETQYF	TGTGCCACCAGCATCGGGGGGCAGGTGGAGACCCAGTACTTC
TRBV29-1	-	TRBJ2-5	-	CSVPEETQYF	TGCAGCGTTCCGGAAGAGACCCAGTACTTC
TRBV13	-	TRBJ2-7	-	CASSGPYEQYF	TGTGCCAGCAGCGGCCCCTACGAGCAGTACTTC
TRBV27	-	TRBJ1-2	TRBD1	CASSPGTGLYGYTF	TGTGCCAGCAGTCCCGGGACAGGGCTCTATGGCTACACCTTC
TRBV30	-	TRBJ1-2	TRBD1	CAWSVGTGDGYTF	TGTGCCTGGAGTGTGGGGACAGGGGATGGCTACACCTTC
TRBV29-1	-	TRBJ2-1	TRBD1	CSVGGQGSPNEQFF	TGCAGCGTTGGCGGACAGGGGTCTCCAAATGAGCAGTTCTTC
TRBV27	-	TRBJ2-1	TRBD2	CASSLSGTSGDEQFF	TGTGCCAGCAGTTTATCCGGGACTAGCGGTGATGAGCAGTTCTTC
TRBV7-9	few	TRBJ2-7	TRBD1	CASSPGTGIIYEQYF	TGTGCCAGCAGCCCAGGGACAGGGATTATCTACGAGCAGTACTTC